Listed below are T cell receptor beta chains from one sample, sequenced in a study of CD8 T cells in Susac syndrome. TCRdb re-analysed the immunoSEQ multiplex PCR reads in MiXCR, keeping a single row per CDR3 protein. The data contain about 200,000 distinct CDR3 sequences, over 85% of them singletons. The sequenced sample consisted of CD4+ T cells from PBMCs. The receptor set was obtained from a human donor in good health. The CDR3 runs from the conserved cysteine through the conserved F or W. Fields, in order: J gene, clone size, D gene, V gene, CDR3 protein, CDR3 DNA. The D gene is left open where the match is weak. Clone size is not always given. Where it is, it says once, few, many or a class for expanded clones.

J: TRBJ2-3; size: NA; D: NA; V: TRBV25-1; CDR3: CASSGLWMWGSFSDTQYF; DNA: TGTGCCAGCAGTGGACTGTGGATGTGGGGCAGCTTTTCAGATACGCAGTATTTT
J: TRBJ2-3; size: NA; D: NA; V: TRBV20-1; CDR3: CSAAGGGGTDTQYF; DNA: TGCAGTGCTGCCGGTGGGGGTGGCACAGATACGCAGTATTTT
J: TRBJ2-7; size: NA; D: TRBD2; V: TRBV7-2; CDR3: CASSAASGGNAYEQYF; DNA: TGTGCCAGCAGCGCCGCCAGCGGGGGGAACGCCTACGAGCAGTACTTC
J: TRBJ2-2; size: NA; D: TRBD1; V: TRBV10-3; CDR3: CAISTGQKHGELFF; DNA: TGTGCCATCAGTACGGGACAGAAGCACGGGGAGCTGTTTTTT
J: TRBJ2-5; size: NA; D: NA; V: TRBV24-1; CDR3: CATGAPSQETQYF; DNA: TGTGCCACAGGGGCGCCTTCTCAAGAGACCCAGTACTTC
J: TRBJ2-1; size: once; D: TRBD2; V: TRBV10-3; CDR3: CAITRALAGTNEQFF; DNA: TGTGCCATCACCAGGGCTCTAGCGGGGACCAATGAGCAGTTCTTC
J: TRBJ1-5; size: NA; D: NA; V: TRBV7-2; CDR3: CASSLPGRPDQPQHF; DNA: TGTGCCAGCAGCCTCCCAGGGCGCCCTGATCAGCCCCAGCATTTT
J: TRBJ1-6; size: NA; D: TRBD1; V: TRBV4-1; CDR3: CASSHLTRGLDSPLHF; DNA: TGCGCCAGCAGCCATCTGACCAGGGGGCTGGATTCACCCCTCCACTTT
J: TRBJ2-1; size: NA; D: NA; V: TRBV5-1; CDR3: CASSLALASNEQFF; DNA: TGCGCCAGCAGCTTGGCCCTAGCAAGCAATGAGCAGTTCTTC
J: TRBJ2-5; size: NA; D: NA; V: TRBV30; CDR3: CAWSVRLQETQYF; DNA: TGTGCCTGGAGTGTTCGCTTGCAAGAGACCCAGTACTTC
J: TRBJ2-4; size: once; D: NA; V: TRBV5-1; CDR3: CASSLGRENIQYF; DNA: TGCGCCAGCAGCTTGGGGCGGGAAAACATTCAGTACTTC
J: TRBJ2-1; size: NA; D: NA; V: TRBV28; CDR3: CASSLLRRTSSYNEQFF; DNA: TGTGCCAGCAGTTTACTCCGGAGGACGAGCTCCTACAATGAGCAGTTCTTC
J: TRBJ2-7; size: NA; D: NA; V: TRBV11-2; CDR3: CASSSRLYEQYF; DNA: TGTGCCAGCAGCTCCCGACTATACGAGCAGTACTTC
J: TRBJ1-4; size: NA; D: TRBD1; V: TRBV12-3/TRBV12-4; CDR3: CASGITGAGEKLFF; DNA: TGTGCCAGCGGGATTACAGGGGCGGGTGAAAAACTGTTTTTT
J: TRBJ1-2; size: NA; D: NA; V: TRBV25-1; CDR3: CASSESHYGYTF; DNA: TGTGCCAGCAGTGAATCACACTATGGCTACACCTTC
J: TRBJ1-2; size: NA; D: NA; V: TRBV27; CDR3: CASSLHQGKDSGYTF; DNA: TGTGCCAGCAGTTTACACCAGGGGAAGGACAGTGGCTACACCTTC
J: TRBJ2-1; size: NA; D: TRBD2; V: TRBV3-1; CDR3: CASSQTSGGRRSSYNEQFF; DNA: TGTGCCAGCAGCCAAACTAGCGGGGGCCGTCGTAGCTCCTACAATGAGCAGTTCTTC
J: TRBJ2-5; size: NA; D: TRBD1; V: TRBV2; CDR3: CASRLTGSSETQYF; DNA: TGTGCCAGCAGATTGACAGGGTCGTCAGAGACCCAGTACTTC
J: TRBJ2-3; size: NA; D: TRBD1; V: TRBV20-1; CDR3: CSAVGQRADTQYF; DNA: TGCAGTGCTGTGGGACAGCGCGCAGATACGCAGTATTTT
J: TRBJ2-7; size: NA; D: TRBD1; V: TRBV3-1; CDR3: CASSQDVRDRAYF; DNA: TGTGCCAGCAGCCAAGATGTGCGGGACAGGGCGTACTTC
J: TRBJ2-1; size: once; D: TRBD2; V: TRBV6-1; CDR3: CASSEYPSGPYNEQFF; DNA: TGTGCCAGCAGTGAATATCCTAGCGGTCCCTACAATGAGCAGTTCTTC
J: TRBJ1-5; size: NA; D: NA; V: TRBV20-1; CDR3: CSARVFQGTGHNVGQPQHF; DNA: TGCAGTGCTAGAGTCTTTCAGGGCACAGGCCATAACGTGGGTCAGCCCCAGCATTTT
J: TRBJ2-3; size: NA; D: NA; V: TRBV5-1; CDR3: CASVPGGTDTQYF; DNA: TGCGCCAGCGTACCAGGGGGGACAGATACGCAGTATTTT
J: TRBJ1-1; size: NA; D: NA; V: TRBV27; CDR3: CASSLQGAFAEAFF; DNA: TGTGCCAGCAGTTTACAGGGAGCGTTCGCTGAAGCTTTCTTT
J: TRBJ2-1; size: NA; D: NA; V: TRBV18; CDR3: CASSLPLGAYNEQFF; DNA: TGTGCCAGCTCACTTCCCTTAGGGGCCTACAATGAGCAGTTCTTC
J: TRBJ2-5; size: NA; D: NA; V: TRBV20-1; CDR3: CSAEIALQETQYF; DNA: TGCAGTGCGGAGATCGCCCTGCAAGAGACCCAGTACTTC
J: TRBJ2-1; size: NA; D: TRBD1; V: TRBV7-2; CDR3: CASSKRTGVDEQFF; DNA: TGTGCCAGCAGCAAGAGGACAGGGGTTGATGAGCAGTTCTTC
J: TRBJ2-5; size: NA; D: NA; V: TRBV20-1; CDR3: CSCERWGYQETQYF; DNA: TGCAGTTGCGAGAGATGGGGGTACCAAGAGACCCAGTACTTC
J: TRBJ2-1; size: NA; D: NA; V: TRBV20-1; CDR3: CSARESGDRNEQFF; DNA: TGCAGTGCTAGAGAGTCGGGAGACAGAAATGAGCAGTTCTTC
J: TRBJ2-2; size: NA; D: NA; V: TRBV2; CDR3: CASNLEAGELFF; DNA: TGTGCCAGCAACCTCGAGGCCGGGGAGCTGTTTTTT
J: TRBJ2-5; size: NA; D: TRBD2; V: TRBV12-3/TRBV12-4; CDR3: CASRGGGETQYF; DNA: TGTGCCAGCCGCGGGGGGGGAGAGACCCAGTACTTC
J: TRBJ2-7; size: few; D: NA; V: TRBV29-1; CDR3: CSVEGARLYEQYF; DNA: TGCAGCGTTGAGGGGGCTCGACTCTACGAGCAGTACTTC
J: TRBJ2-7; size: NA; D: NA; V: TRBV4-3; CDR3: CASSQEAAGRSYEQYF; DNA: TGCGCCAGCAGCCAAGAAGCGGCAGGGAGGTCCTACGAGCAGTACTTC
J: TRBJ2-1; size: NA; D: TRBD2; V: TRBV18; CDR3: CASSQEAGVYEQFF; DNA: TGTGCCAGCTCACAGGAAGCGGGAGTCTATGAGCAGTTCTTC
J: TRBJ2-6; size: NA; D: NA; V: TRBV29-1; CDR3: CSVYSGANVLTF; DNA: TGCAGCGTCTACTCTGGGGCCAACGTCCTGACTTTC
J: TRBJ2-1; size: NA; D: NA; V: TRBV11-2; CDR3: CASSLEGRVEWVDEQFF; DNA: TGTGCCAGCAGCTTAGAGGGTAGGGTCGAATGGGTGGATGAGCAGTTCTTC
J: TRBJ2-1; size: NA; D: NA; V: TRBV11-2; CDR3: CASSLNLRIRNEQFF; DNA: TGTGCCAGCAGCTTAAACTTGCGGATCCGCAATGAGCAGTTCTTC
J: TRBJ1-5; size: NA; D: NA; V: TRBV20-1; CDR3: CSAMGQYQPQHF; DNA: TGCAGTGCTATGGGGCAGTATCAGCCCCAGCATTTT
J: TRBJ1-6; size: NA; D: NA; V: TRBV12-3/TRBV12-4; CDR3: CASSVGRDSPLHF; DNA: TGTGCCAGCAGTGTCGGCCGGGATTCACCCCTCCACTTT
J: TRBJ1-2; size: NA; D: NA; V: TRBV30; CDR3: CAWSEHGQHPNYGYTF; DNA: TGTGCCTGGAGTGAACATGGACAGCATCCTAACTATGGCTACACCTTC
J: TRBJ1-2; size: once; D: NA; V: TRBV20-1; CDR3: CSAHQGYDGYTF; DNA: TGCAGTGCTCATCAGGGGTACGACGGCTACACCTTC
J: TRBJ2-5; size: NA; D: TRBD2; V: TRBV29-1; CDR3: CSVQGSVASGLGGTQYF; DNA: TGCAGCGTTCAGGGGAGCGTGGCTAGCGGGCTCGGGGGTACCCAGTACTTC
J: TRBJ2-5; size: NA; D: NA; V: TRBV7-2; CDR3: CASSSFPLVNQETQYF; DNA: TGTGCCAGCAGCTCCTTCCCCTTAGTTAACCAAGAGACCCAGTACTTC
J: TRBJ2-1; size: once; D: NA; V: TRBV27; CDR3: CASSTDWPTNEQFF; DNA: TGTGCCAGCAGTACGGACTGGCCGACGAATGAGCAGTTCTTC
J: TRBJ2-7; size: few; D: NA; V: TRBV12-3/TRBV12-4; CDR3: CASSLGTYEQYF; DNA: TGTGCCAGCAGTCTAGGGACCTACGAGCAGTACTTC
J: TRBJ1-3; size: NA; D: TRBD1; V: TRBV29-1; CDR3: CSVVSADRGGGNTIYF; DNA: TGCAGCGTTGTATCGGCCGACAGGGGTGGTGGAAACACCATATATTTT
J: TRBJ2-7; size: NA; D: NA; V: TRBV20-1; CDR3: CSAKSSGTPIPYEQYF; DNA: TGCAGTGCTAAAAGTTCCGGGACACCGATCCCTTACGAGCAGTACTTC
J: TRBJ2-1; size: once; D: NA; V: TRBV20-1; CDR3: CSAPRDRAYNEQFF; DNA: TGCAGTGCTCCCCGGGACCGGGCGTACAATGAGCAGTTCTTC